The 25 T cell receptor beta chains listed next were all sequenced from one sample in a study of blood T cell repertoires in COVID-19. Libraries were prepared by immunoSEQ multiplex PCR; TCRdb keeps only in-frame clonotypes and omits some of them. The table includes roughly 140,000 clones, about 80% detected once. Sequenced sample: PBMCs or T cells enriched from blood (not recorded which). All receptors derive from a woman aged 18-30 years who had been exposed to COVID-19.

This chain connects TRBV4-1 to TRBJ1-2, with D perhaps matching TRBD1 (5 bases). This CDR3 region has 15 residues. Trimming shortened V by 0 bases and J by 7 bases, and 15 bases separated the two germline ends. Germline-derived CDR1 and CDR2 are MGHRA and YSYEKL. CDR3 sequence: CASSQEQALLLGYTF. CDR3 coding DNA: TGCGCCAGCAGCCAAGAACAGGCCCTTCTCCTTGGCTACACCTTC.

This clone was seen a handful of times. This chain links TRBV5-6 with TRBJ1-6, with D perhaps TRBD1 (6 bases). Between the trimmed V and J ends, which lost 3 bases and 8 bases, there was a span of 6 bases. CDR1 is SGHDT, CDR2 YYEEEE, per germline. The CDR3 has 12 amino acids. Here the CDR3 reads CASSSGDSPLHF. Here the CDR3 DNA reads TGTGCCAGCAGCTCAGGGGATTCACCCCTCCACTTT.

The chain recombines TRBV4-2 with TRBJ1-2, with a possible D match to TRBD1 (6 bases). Deletions cut 0 bases from V and 4 bases from J, with 9 bases between. Germline CDR1 reads LGHNA; CDR2 reads YNFKEQ. The CDR3 sequence is 14 residues long. Written as DNA, the CDR3 is TGTGCCAGCAGCCAAGATGGGACAACCTATGGCTACACCTTC. This sequence encodes CASSQDGTTYGYTF.

The chain combines TRBV6-5 with TRBJ2-1; TRBD2 agrees at 13 bases. Germline V gene data show CDR1 as MNHEY and CDR2 as SVGAGI. This CDR3 region has 15 residues. Trimming cost V 6 bases and J 9 bases; bases outside gene matches: 8. The CDR3 spells CASRGGTSGNVEQFF. The CDR3 nucleotides are TGTGCCAGCAGGGGAGGGACTAGCGGGAACGTTGAGCAGTTCTTC.

The chain recombines TRBV7-2 with TRBJ2-7; possibly TRBD2 for D (6 bases). V was cut by 0 bases and J by 5 bases, with 11 bases left in between. Germline V CDR1 and CDR2: SGHTA, FQGNSA. The CDR3 is made up of 14 amino acids. The CDR3 sequence is CASSLAGGGHEQYF. The CDR3 DNA is TGTGCCAGCAGCTTAGCGGGAGGTGGCCACGAGCAGTACTTC.

The gene calls are TRBV27 and TRBJ1-1; weak D call: TRBD1 (6 bases). Germline V gene sequence: CDR1 MNHEY, CDR2 SMNVEV (reference sequence). The V end was cut by 5 bases, the J end by 0 bases, with 16 bases between. CDR3 length equals 16 residues. CDR3 amino acids: CASSLYQTGLNTEAFF. The CDR3 bases are TGTGCCAGCAGTCTATACCAGACAGGTTTGAACACTGAAGCTTTCTTT.

This clone has more than one count but fewer than ten. The V and J genes are TRBV4-2 and TRBJ1-5; a possible D gene is TRBD1 (5 bases). From germline, CDR1 is LGHNA and CDR2 YNFKEQ. V lost 0 bases, J lost 4 bases, and 7 bases lay in between. The CDR3 totals 14 residues. For the CDR3, the DNA is TGTGCCAGCAGCCAAGATGGGGGGAATCAGCCCCAGCATTTT. Its protein product is CASSQDGGNQPQHF.

The chain joins TRBV4-3 to TRBJ2-1; TRBD2 matches 11 bases. V lost 0 bases to trimming and J lost 0 bases; unmatched junction nucleotides: 1. The CDR3 totals 17 residues. CDR1 LGHNA and CDR2 YSLEER come from the germline V gene. The CDR3 loop is CASSQDTSGSSYNEQFF. CDR3 DNA: TGCGCCAGCAGCCAAGATACTAGCGGGAGCTCCTACAATGAGCAGTTCTTC.

The chain recombines TRBV28 with TRBJ2-5, with 9 bases lining up with TRBD2. V was clipped by 6 bases and J by 5 bases; unmatched bases: 4. Germline assignment: CDR1 MDHEN and CDR2 SYDVKM. This CDR3 region has 13 residues. The CDR3 DNA reads TGTGCCAGCAGGGCGGGAGGGCTGGAGACCCAGTACTTC. It is translated as CASRAGGLETQYF. The full variable domain, in which reference TRBV28 and TRBJ2-5 provide the parts outside the CDR3, is DVKVTQSSRYLVKRTGEKVFLECVQDMDHENMFWYRQDPGLGLRLIYFSYDVKMKEKGDIPEGYSVSREKKERFSLILESASTNQTSMYLCASRAGGLETQYFGPGTRLLVL.

The V and J genes are TRBV6-2 or TRBV6-3 and TRBJ2-1, with no clear D. The V and J ends lost 3 bases and 7 bases respectively, with 16 bases between them. The CDR3 loop spans 15 amino acids. Per germline, CDR1 MNHEY and CDR2 SVGEGT. The CDR3 DNA is TGTGCCAGCAGTTATAAATGGGCTACAGTAAATGAGCAGTTCTTC. This encodes CASSYKWATVNEQFF.

The chain carries TRBV28 and TRBJ2-7; 8 nucleotides agree with TRBD2. The germline CDR1 and CDR2 sequences are MDHEN and SYDVKM. The V and J ends lost 6 bases and 2 bases, in that order; junction bases with no gene match: 9. CDR3 size: 15 residues. Here the CDR3 reads CASRYSGIRTYEQYF. CDR3 coding DNA: TGTGCCAGCAGGTATAGCGGGATCCGAACCTACGAGCAGTACTTC. Based on the CDR3 plus reference TRBV28 and TRBJ2-7, the full variable domain is DVKVTQSSRYLVKRTGEKVFLECVQDMDHENMFWYRQDPGLGLRLIYFSYDVKMKEKGDIPEGYSVSREKKERFSLILESASTNQTSMYLCASRYSGIRTYEQYFGPGTRLTVT.

The chain has TRBV12-3 or TRBV12-4 and TRBJ1-1, with D maybe TRBD1 (6 bases). V was clipped by 7 bases and J by 8 bases, with 14 bases between them. CDR3 length: 12 residues. The CDR3 is CASNSQGIEAFF. The CDR3 DNA sequence: TGTGCCAGCAATTCACAGGGTATAGAAGCTTTCTTT.

V is TRBV19 and J is TRBJ1-5, with 8 bases fitting TRBD1. This CDR3 comprises 16 residues. V was clipped by 7 bases and J by 7 bases; unmatched bases: 15. Germline CDR1 LNHDA, CDR2 SQIVND (reference sequence). The CDR3 sequence: CASTPTGQAVGQPQHF. The CDR3 DNA reads as TGTGCCAGTACCCCAACGGGACAGGCGGTAGGCCAGCCCCAGCATTTT.

V is TRBV5-6 and J is TRBJ2-1, with D possibly being TRBD2 (5 bases). CDR1 SGHDT and CDR2 YYEEEE come from the germline V gene. The CDR3 sequence is 13 residues long. Trimming took off 2 bases at V and 9 bases at J, with 12 bases between the two ends. Here the CDR3 reads CASSFGVRVEQFF. DNA of the CDR3: TGTGCCAGCAGCTTCGGGGTGAGAGTTGAGCAGTTCTTC.

The chain couples TRBV7-2 to TRBJ2-1, with no clear D. CDR3 size: 11 residues. Germline V gene data show CDR1 as SGHTA and CDR2 as FQGNSA. V shed 3 bases and J shed 7 bases, with 4 bases lying between them. The CDR3 loop reads CASSFLNEQFF. Here the CDR3 DNA reads TGTGCCAGCAGCTTTTTAAATGAGCAGTTCTTC.

V usage is TRBV10-3 and J usage is TRBJ2-1; 8 positions agree with TRBD2. Germline V lookup: CDR1 ENHRY, CDR2 SYGVKD. This CDR3 has 16 residues. The J segment lost 9 bases and the V segment lost 0 bases, leaving 10 bases of the junction unmatched. DNA for the CDR3: TGTGCCATCAGTGAGTCTAGGAGCGGGAGCTCAGCTGAGCAGTTCTTC. Encoded protein: CAISESRSGSSAEQFF.

This rearrangement joins TRBV3-1 (or the pseudogene TRBV3-2) to TRBJ2-2; the match to TRBD1 covers 9 bases. Germline V gene lookup returns CDR1 LGHDT and CDR2 YNNKEL (reference sequence). This CDR3 spans 18 amino acids. V was clipped by 2 bases and J by 2 bases; unmatched bases: 9. CDR3 amino acids: CASSQPPGQGFNTGELFF. CDR3 DNA: TGTGCCAGCAGCCAACCACCGGGACAGGGCTTTAACACCGGGGAGCTGTTTTTT.

V and J are TRBV7-9 and TRBJ2-5; D is perhaps TRBD2 (7 bases). Germline loops: CDR1 SEHNR, CDR2 FQNEAQ (reference sequence). Between the trimmed V and J ends, which lost 6 bases and 4 bases, there was a span of 12 bases. The CDR3 extends over 13 amino acids. The CDR3 nucleotides read TGTGCCAGCAGTCCGGGGGGCCTAGAGACCCAGTACTTC. As protein: CASSPGGLETQYF.

V usage is TRBV5-4 and J usage is TRBJ2-7; TRBD2 aligns across 13 bases. Germline V gene data show CDR1 as SGHNT and CDR2 as YYREEE (reference sequence). Unmatched junction bases numbered 12, after V lost 4 bases and J lost 5 bases. This CDR3 spans 17 amino acids. DNA of the CDR3: TGTGCCAGCAGCCAGCTTTCGATGGGACTAGCGGGAAACGAGCAGTACTTC. Translating it yields CASSQLSMGLAGNEQYF.

V is TRBV15 and J is TRBJ2-5; 7 bases match TRBD2. The CDR3 totals 13 residues. CDR1 and CDR2 from the germline V gene are LNHNV and YYDKDF (reference sequence). J lost 12 bases, V lost 5 bases, and 12 bases had no gene match. The CDR3 DNA sequence: TGTGCCACCAGCGGGATTGGAAGGGCGGGGGAGTACTTC. Amino acid sequence: CATSGIGRAGEYF.

The genes are TRBV19 and TRBJ1-5, with D perhaps matching TRBD1 (6 bases). The CDR3 consists of 16 residues. Germline lookup yields CDR1 LNHDA and CDR2 SQIVND (reference sequence). Trimming removed 0 bases from V and 7 bases from J, with 16 bases in between. CDR3 sequence: CASSIDRTGFDQPQHF. In DNA, the CDR3 is TGTGCCAGTAGTATAGATCGAACAGGGTTTGACCAGCCCCAGCATTTT.

The chain recombines TRBV7-9 with TRBJ1-6, with TRBD1 matching over 11 bases. Germline V CDR1 and CDR2: SEHNR, FQNEAQ (reference sequence). V shed 3 bases and J 10 bases; nucleotides not matched to a gene: 8. The length of the CDR3 is 16 residues. The CDR3 protein is CASSLPRTGGLSPLHF. CDR3 sequence (DNA): TGTGCCAGCAGCTTGCCTAGGACAGGGGGCCTCTCACCCCTCCACTTT.

Only one count was recorded for this clone. The V gene is TRBV2, the J gene TRBJ1-2; D is perhaps TRBD1 (6 bases). CDR1 is SNHLY and CDR2 is FYNNEI in the germline V gene. The V end was cut by 7 bases, the J end by 3 bases, with 9 bases between. CDR3 length: 12 residues. The DNA of the CDR3 is TGTGCCAGCACCAGACAGGACTATGGCTACACCTTC. Amino acid sequence: CASTRQDYGYTF.

The chain has TRBV6-6 and TRBJ2-7; no definite D call. Trimming shortened V by 0 bases and J by 4 bases, and 7 bases separated the two germline ends. Germline lookup yields CDR1 MNHNY and CDR2 SVGAGI (reference sequence). The CDR3 is made up of 13 amino acids. The CDR3 nucleotides read TGTGCCAGCAGTTACTCGTGGCTTTACGAGCAGTACTTC. Protein sequence: CASSYSWLYEQYF.

The chain carries TRBV19 and TRBJ2-6; D possibly corresponds to TRBD2 (5 bases). This CDR3 is built from 14 residues. V dropped 7 bases and J dropped 4 bases, with 11 bases sitting between them. In germline, CDR1 is LNHDA, CDR2 SQIVND (reference sequence). DNA of the CDR3: TGTGCCAGTACCATCCGAGGGGGGGCCAACGTCCTGACTTTC. This encodes CASTIRGGANVLTF.